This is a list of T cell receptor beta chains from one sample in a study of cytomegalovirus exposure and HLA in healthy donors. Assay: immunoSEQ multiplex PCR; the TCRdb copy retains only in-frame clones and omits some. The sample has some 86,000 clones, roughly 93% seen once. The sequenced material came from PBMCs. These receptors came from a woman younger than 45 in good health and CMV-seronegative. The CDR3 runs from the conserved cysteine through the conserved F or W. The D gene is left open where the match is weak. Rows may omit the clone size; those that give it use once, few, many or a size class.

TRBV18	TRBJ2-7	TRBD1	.	TGTGCCAGCTCACCAGCTCCGGGACAGGGCTACGAGCAGTACTTC	CASSPAPGQGYEQYF
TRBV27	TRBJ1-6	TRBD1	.	TGTGCCAGCAGTTTTAGGAGCGCGACAGGGCCGCGGTCACCCCTCCACTTT	CASSFRSATGPRSPLHF
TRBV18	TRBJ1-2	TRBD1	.	TGTGCCAGCTCGCCAGGACAGGTTAACTATGGCTACACCTTC	CASSPGQVNYGYTF
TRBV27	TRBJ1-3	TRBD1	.	TGTGCCAGCAGCCAGACGTACAGGGGTAGGAAAAACACCATATATTTT	CASSQTYRGRKNTIYF
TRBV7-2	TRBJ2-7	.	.	TGTGCCAGCAGCTTAGCCGAGGGAGGGGGCGAGCAGTACTTC	CASSLAEGGGEQYF
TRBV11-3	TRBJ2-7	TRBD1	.	TGTGCCAGCAGCCCAGGGGGCAGCAACGAGCAGTACTTC	CASSPGGSNEQYF
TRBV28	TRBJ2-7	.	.	TGTGCCAGCAGTTTACTAGGTTCCTCGGGATTCGAGCAGTACTTC	CASSLLGSSGFEQYF
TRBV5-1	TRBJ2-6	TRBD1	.	TGCGCCAGCACCCCGGGACAGACGAACTCTGGGGCCAACGTCCTGACTTTC	CASTPGQTNSGANVLTF
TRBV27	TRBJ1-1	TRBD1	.	TGTGCCAGCAGTTTGGGACAGGGGGGTGTGGGGACTGAAGCTTTCTTT	CASSLGQGGVGTEAFF
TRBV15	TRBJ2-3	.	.	TGTGCCACCAGCAGGGATCCAGGGCCAGATACGCAGTATTTT	CATSRDPGPDTQYF
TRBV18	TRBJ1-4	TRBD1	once	TGTGCCAGCTCACCACCCGGACAGGGGAATGAAAAACTGTTTTTT	CASSPPGQGNEKLFF
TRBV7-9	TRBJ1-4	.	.	TGTGCCAGCAGCTTGGCGGAGATATTTAATGAAAAACTGTTTTTT	CASSLAEIFNEKLFF
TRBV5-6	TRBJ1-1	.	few	TGTGCCAGCAGCTTGGCCGGGATCACTGAAGCTTTCTTT	CASSLAGITEAFF
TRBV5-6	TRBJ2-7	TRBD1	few	TGTGCCAGCAGCAGGGACAGGGTCAACGAGCAGTACTTC	CASSRDRVNEQYF
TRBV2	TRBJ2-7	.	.	TGTGTCGTCCCCCGACAGGATAATTCCTACGAGCAGTACTTC	CVVPRQDNSYEQYF
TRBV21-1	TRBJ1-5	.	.	TGTGCCAGCAGCAACCGGGGTTGTGGCAATCAGCCCCAGCATTTT	CASSNRGCGNQPQHF
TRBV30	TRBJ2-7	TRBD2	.	TGTGCCTGGAGTGGGGGCGGTTCCGGGCGGGGGGCCGAGCAGTACTTC	CAWSGGGSGRGAEQYF
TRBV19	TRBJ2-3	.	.	TGTGCCAGTAGAAAAGCGGGCACAGATACGCAGTATTTT	CASRKAGTDTQYF
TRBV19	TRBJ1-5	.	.	TGTGCCAGTAGTATGTATATCCAGAAGTATAGCAATCAGCCCCAGCATTTT	CASSMYIQKYSNQPQHF
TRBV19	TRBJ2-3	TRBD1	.	TGTGCCAGTAGTATAGGACAGGGAAAGACAGATACGCAGTATTTT	CASSIGQGKTDTQYF
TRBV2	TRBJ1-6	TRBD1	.	TGTGCCAGCAGTCTACAGGGGCCCAATTCACCCCTCCACTTT	CASSLQGPNSPLHF
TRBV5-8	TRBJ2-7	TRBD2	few	TGTGCCAGCAGCCCCCGACCTAGCGGGGCCACCTACGAGCAGTACTTC	CASSPRPSGATYEQYF
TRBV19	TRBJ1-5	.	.	TGTGCCAGTAACGGGCGGGAGGCGGGCAATCAGCCCCAGCATTTT	CASNGREAGNQPQHF
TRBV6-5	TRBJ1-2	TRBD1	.	TGTGCCAGCAGTTACGGGGACAGGGCCTATGGCTACACCTTC	CASSYGDRAYGYTF
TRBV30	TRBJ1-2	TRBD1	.	TGTGCCTCAGGGGGGCTCACTTCCGGCTACACCTTC	CASGGLTSGYTF
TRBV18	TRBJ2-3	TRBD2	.	TGTGCCAGCTCATCCCTACTAGCGGGTGGTGGAGATACGCAGTATTTT	CASSSLLAGGGDTQYF